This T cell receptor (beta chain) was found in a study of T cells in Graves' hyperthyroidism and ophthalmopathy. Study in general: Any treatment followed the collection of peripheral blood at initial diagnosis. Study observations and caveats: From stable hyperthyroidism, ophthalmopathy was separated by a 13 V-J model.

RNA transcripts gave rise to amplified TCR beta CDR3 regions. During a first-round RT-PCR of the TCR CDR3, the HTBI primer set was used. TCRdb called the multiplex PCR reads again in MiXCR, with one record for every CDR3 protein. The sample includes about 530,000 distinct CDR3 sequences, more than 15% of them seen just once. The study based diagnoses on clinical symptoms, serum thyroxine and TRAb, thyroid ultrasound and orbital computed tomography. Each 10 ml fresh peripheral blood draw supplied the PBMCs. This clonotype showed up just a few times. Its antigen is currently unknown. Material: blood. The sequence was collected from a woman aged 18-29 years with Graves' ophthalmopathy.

The chain's CDR3 is CATSTDRASPHRETQYF. CDR3 DNA sequence: TGTGCCACCAGTACGGACAGGGCTTCTCCACACAGGGAGACCCAGTACTTC. The J gene is TRBJ2-5, the V gene TRBV24-1, with 8 bases that match TRBD1. The CDR3 is 17 residues long. Losses at the gene ends were 6 bases for V and 5 bases for J; bases not matched to a gene: 16. Germline CDR1 KGHDR, CDR2 SFDVKD.